The 22 T cell receptor beta chains given below trace back to one sample, sequenced in a study of post-analysis software for immune sequencing data. Study conclusions and caveats: Controls showed lower frequencies than patients for five TRBV segments, and TRBV5-6, TRBV5-1 and TRBV20-1 were among these.

Tagging with unique molecular identifiers was a feature of the TCR beta cDNA libraries. Each CDR3 protein is one row after TCRdb ran MiXCR on the PCR reads. The profile covers fewer than 600,000 distinct CDR3 sequences, with roughly 46% appearing a single time and 9% to 14% taken by the ten largest. Antigens for these TCRs are unknown. Sequences were obtained from blood. The source is a girl aged 5-17 years with multiple sclerosis.

The J gene is TRBJ2-7, the V gene TRBV28; weak D call: TRBD2 (5 bases). Germline loops: CDR1 MDHEN, CDR2 SYDVKM. Deletions cut 5 bases from V and 10 bases from J, with 18 bases between. The CDR3 has 13 amino acids. The CDR3 coding sequence is TGTGCCAGCAGTCTCTTCGGGCTAGCCGTTCAGTACTTC. Its translation: CASSLFGLAVQYF.

This clonotype was detected only once. The chain couples TRBV20-1 to TRBJ2-7, with 11 bases identical to TRBD2. CDR3 size: 14 residues. After removal of 2 bases from V and 4 bases from J, the junction contained 4 bases not matched to a gene. The germline gives CDR1 DFQATT, CDR2 SNEGSKA (reference sequence). The CDR3 loop reads CSARLAGGGYEQYF. Written as DNA, the CDR3 is TGCAGTGCTAGACTAGCGGGAGGAGGTTACGAGCAGTACTTC.

This clonotype was seen a few times. The junction does not match germline at one end; this may be a read error. The chain recombines TRBV5-1 with TRBJ2-1, with no clear D. Germline values: CDR1 SGHRS, CDR2 YFSETQ. CDR3 length: 16 residues. The DNA of the CDR3 is TGTGCCAGCAGCTTAGAATCTAGGAGCTCCTACAATGAGCAGTTCTTC. It encodes CASSLESRSSYNEQFF.

This clonotype has more than one count but fewer than ten. This chain connects TRBV20-1 to TRBJ2-5; D unresolved. This CDR3 region has 14 residues. Trimming removed 2 bases from V and 0 bases from J, with 10 bases in between. CDR1 is DFQATT, CDR2 SNEGSKA, per germline (reference sequence). CDR3 loop: CSARSFHDQETQYF. The DNA of the CDR3 is TGCAGTGCTAGATCGTTTCACGACCAAGAGACCCAGTACTTC.

The chain is built from TRBV20-1 and TRBJ2-3; no firm D call. The germline gives CDR1 DFQATT, CDR2 SNEGSKA (reference sequence). V lost 5 bases and J 0 bases, leaving 12 bases between the germline ends. This CDR3 has 14 residues. Written as DNA, the CDR3 is TGCAGTGCTTCCGACGGTTCTAGCACAGATACGCAGTATTTT. This encodes CSASDGSSTDTQYF.

This chain joins TRBV10-1 and TRBJ2-3, with TRBD2 matching 9 bases. The J segment lost 2 bases and the V segment lost 5 bases, leaving 5 bases of the junction unmatched. CDR1 and CDR2 (germline): WNHNN, SYGVQD (reference sequence). This CDR3 is 15 amino acids long. The CDR3 coding sequence is TGCGCCAGCAGTAAGACTAGCGGATACACAGATACGCAGTATTTT. This sequence encodes CASSKTSGYTDTQYF.

This clonotype was detected only a few times. This rearrangement joins TRBV11-2 to TRBJ2-1; 10 bases are a match to TRBD2. V lost 5 bases and J lost 8; bases outside the gene matches: 9. There are 15 residues in the CDR3. Germline-derived CDR1 and CDR2 are SGHAT and FQNNGV. CDR3 DNA sequence: TGTGCCAGCAGCCCGCTAGCGGGAGTTGTATATGAGCAGTTCTTC. Its translation: CASSPLAGVVYEQFF.

The J gene is TRBJ2-1, the V gene TRBV9; perhaps TRBD1 as D (5 bases). The J call is in doubt because the DNA end fits TRBJ2-7 better. The CDR3 loop spans 18 amino acids. CDR1 and CDR2 from the germline V gene are SGDLS and YYNGEE. The CDR3 here is CASSAGLIGGSSYNEQYF. The CDR3 nucleotides read TGTGCCAGCAGCGCAGGGCTCATCGGCGGTAGCTCCTACAATGAGCAGTACTTC.

This clonotype showed up just a few times. V and J are TRBV20-1 and TRBJ2-3; 12 bases are a match to TRBD2. Germline assignment: CDR1 DFQATT and CDR2 SNEGSKA (reference sequence). The CDR3 is 17 residues long. With 3 bases clipped from V and 3 bases from J, the junction kept 10 bases outside the gene matches. CDR3 sequence reads: CSASPRRLAGATDTQYF. The CDR3 nucleotides are TGCAGTGCTAGTCCTCGGAGACTAGCGGGGGCGACAGATACGCAGTATTTT.

There are a few counts of this clonotype. V is TRBV3-1 and J is TRBJ2-5, with TRBD2 as a possible D gene (5 bases). The J call could be wrong; TRBJ2-7 is a better fit for the DNA end. Germline assignment: CDR1 LGHDT and CDR2 YNNKEL (reference sequence). The CDR3 contains 14 residues. The CDR3: CASSLRGKPREQYF. CDR3 bases: TGTGCCAGCAGCCTGCGAGGGAAGCCTCGCGAGCAGTACTTC.

The J gene is TRBJ1-2, the V gene TRBV10-3; the D is unclear. V lost 2 bases, J lost 0 bases, and 4 bases lay in between. The CDR3 covers 13 residues. CDR1 and CDR2 (germline): ENHRY, SYGVKD. The CDR3 DNA follows: TGTGCCATCAGTGAGCTCGCTAACTATGGCTACACCTTC. This translates into CAISELANYGYTF.

V and J are TRBV20-1 and TRBJ2-7; D possibly corresponds to TRBD1 (8 bases). The germline gives CDR1 DFQATT, CDR2 SNEGSKA (reference sequence). This CDR3 region has 14 residues. V gave up 6 bases and J gave up 3 bases, with 18 bases separating them. CDR3 sequence: CSATGGTGYYEQYF. The CDR3 DNA follows: TGCAGTGCCACCGGGGGGACAGGCTACTACGAGCAGTACTTC.

The chain employs TRBV29-1 and TRBJ1-1; unclear D gene. Trimming shortened V by 7 bases and J by 6 bases, and 21 bases separated the two germline ends. This CDR3 region has 14 residues. CDR1 is SQVTM, CDR2 ANQGSEA, per germline. CDR3 region: CSATGATEGSEAFF. The CDR3 DNA sequence: TGCAGCGCTACGGGAGCCACGGAGGGCTCTGAAGCTTTCTTT.

This chain links TRBV12-3 or TRBV12-4 with TRBJ2-2, with a weak D call TRBD2 (5 bases). The V gene lost 8 bases and the J gene lost 7 bases, with 17 bases spanning the gap. CDR3 size: 14 residues. CDR3 protein: CASWPRGFGGELFF. The CDR3 coding sequence is TGTGCCAGCTGGCCCCGGGGTTTTGGCGGGGAGCTGTTTTTT.

As to this clonotype: One end of the junction fails to match germline, which may point to a read error. V is TRBV7-2 and J is TRBJ2-6; D possibly matches TRBD1 or TRBD2 (6 bases each). Germline lookup yields CDR1 SGHTA and CDR2 FQGNSA. This CDR3 is built from 16 residues. CDR3 region: CASSLVGGTGANVRTF. The DNA of the CDR3 is TGTGCCAGCAGCTTAGTAGGGGGGACGGGGGCCAACGTCCGGACTTTC.

V is TRBV7-8 and J is TRBJ2-7, with TRBD1 identical over 12 bases. The CDR3 runs to 15 residues. CDR1 is SGHVS and CDR2 is FQNEAQ in the germline V gene. V was clipped by 5 bases and J by 7 bases; unmatched bases: 9. CDR3 region: CASSPRDRGLWEQYF. In DNA form, the CDR3 reads TGTGCCAGCAGCCCTCGGGACAGGGGGCTGTGGGAGCAGTACTTC.

This clonotype was seen once. The J gene is TRBJ1-5, the V gene TRBV7-9; D is uncertain. The germline CDR1 and CDR2 sequences are SEHNR and FQNEAQ (reference sequence). Trimming took 2 bases from V and 3 from J, leaving 2 bases between them. There are 12 residues in the CDR3. This chain's CDR3 is CASSLFNQPQHF. The CDR3 nucleotides are TGTGCCAGCAGCTTATTCAATCAGCCCCAGCATTTT. The whole variable domain, filled in from reference TRBV7-9 and TRBJ1-5, reads DTGVSQNPRHKITKRGQNVTFRCDPISEHNRLYWYRQTLGQGPEFLTYFQNEAQLEKSRLLSDRFSAERPKGSFSTLEIQRTEQGDSAMYLCASSLFNQPQHFGDGTRLSIL.

The CDR3, as DNA: TGCGCCAGCAGCCAAGTGGGGCAGACCGCCTACGAGCAGTACTTC. Amino acid sequence: CASSQVGQTAYEQYF. The chain recombines TRBV4-1 with TRBJ2-7, with D possibly TRBD1 on 5 matching bases. The CDR3 spans 15 residues. Per the germline V gene, CDR1 is MGHRA and CDR2 is YSYEKL. Between the trimmed V and J ends, which lost 1 base and 2 bases, there was a span of 12 bases.

Ten or more counts support this clonotype. The chain uses TRBV28 and TRBJ2-7; D not resolved. CDR1 is MDHEN and CDR2 is SYDVKM in the germline V gene. The CDR3 spans 12 residues. Trimming removed 6 bases at V and 4 bases at J, with 10 bases between. CDR3 protein: CASSSGSYEQYF. In DNA, the CDR3 is TGTGCCAGCAGCTCCGGATCTTACGAGCAGTACTTC.

The rearrangement joins TRBV19 to TRBJ2-1; a possible D gene is TRBD1 (7 bases). This CDR3 has 16 amino acids. The germline V gene has CDR1 LNHDA and CDR2 SQIVND (reference sequence). The V and J ends lost 4 bases and 0 bases respectively, with 13 bases between them. The CDR3 here is CASSSRRDSSYNEQFF. CDR3 coding DNA: TGTGCCAGTAGTAGCAGGCGGGACAGCTCCTACAATGAGCAGTTCTTC.

The chain is built from TRBV12-3 or TRBV12-4 and TRBJ2-1, with D hard to call. V lost 2 bases, J lost 4 bases, and 12 bases lay in between. The CDR3 loop spans 15 amino acids. CDR3 sequence: CASSLSRLGYNEQFF. The CDR3 bases are TGTGCCAGCAGTTTATCCAGGCTAGGATACAATGAGCAGTTCTTC.

The chain combines TRBV6-5 with TRBJ1-1; D is perhaps TRBD1 (5 bases). V was shortened by 5 bases and J by 5 bases, with 12 bases between the two germline ends. From germline, CDR1 is MNHEY and CDR2 SVGAGI. This CDR3 has 13 residues. The CDR3 here is CASSPGIGTEAFF. As DNA, the CDR3 is TGTGCCAGCAGTCCAGGGATAGGGACTGAAGCTTTCTTT.